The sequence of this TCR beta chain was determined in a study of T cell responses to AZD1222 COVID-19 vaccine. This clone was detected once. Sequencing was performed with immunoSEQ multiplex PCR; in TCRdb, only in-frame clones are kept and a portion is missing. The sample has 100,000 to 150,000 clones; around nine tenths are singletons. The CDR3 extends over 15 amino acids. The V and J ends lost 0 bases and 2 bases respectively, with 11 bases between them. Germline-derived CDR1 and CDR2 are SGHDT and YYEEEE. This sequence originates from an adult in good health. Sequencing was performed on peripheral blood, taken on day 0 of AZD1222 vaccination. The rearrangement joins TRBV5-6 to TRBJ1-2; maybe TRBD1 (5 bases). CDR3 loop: CASSLAEQGNYGYTF. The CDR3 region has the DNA TGTGCCAGCAGCTTGGCCGAGCAGGGCAACTATGGCTACACCTTC.